The entry below gives a single T cell receptor (beta chain) sequence along with its context. The antigen is not known. Germline CDR1 is DFQATT and CDR2 is SNEGSKA (reference sequence). The CDR3 has 11 amino acids. Trimming took off 8 bases at V and 4 bases at J, with 11 bases between the two ends. Researchers ran the PCR with 60 Vbeta and 13 Jbeta primers. Method: immunoSEQ multiplex PCR; TCRdb's copy keeps in-frame clones and lacks some. The table lists 65,000 to 90,000 clones. The sample originates from a study of cytomegalovirus exposure and HLA in healthy donors. About the study: The roughly 100 million unique TCR beta sequences, from roughly 170 million T cells, were found by an earlier analysis. Overall study results and limits: A later analysis by the authors found several of the most significant clusters apparently linked to common viral pathogens. The analysis excluded some indistinguishable V segments, including TRBV6-2 and TRBV6-3. The later analysis indicated that the majority of CMV-associated TCR beta chains appeared HLA-restricted.

The receptor comes from a middle-aged man in good health and CMV-seronegative. The chain combines TRBV20-1 with TRBJ1-2; no firm D call. Sequencing used PBMCs. The CDR3 reads CSLNSGYGYTF. The CDR3, as DNA: TGCAGTCTCAATTCGGGCTATGGCTACACCTTC.